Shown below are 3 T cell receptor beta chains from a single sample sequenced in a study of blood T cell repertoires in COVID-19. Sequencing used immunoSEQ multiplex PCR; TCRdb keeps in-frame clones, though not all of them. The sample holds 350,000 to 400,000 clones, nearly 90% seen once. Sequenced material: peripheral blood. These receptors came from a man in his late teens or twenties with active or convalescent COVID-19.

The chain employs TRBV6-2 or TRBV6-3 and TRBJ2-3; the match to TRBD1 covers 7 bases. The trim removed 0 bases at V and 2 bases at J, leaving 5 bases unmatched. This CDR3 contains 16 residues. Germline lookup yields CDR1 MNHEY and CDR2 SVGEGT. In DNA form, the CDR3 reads TGTGCCAGCAGTTACTCAAGGGGGCCAGTCACAGATACGCAGTATTTT. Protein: CASSYSRGPVTDTQYF.

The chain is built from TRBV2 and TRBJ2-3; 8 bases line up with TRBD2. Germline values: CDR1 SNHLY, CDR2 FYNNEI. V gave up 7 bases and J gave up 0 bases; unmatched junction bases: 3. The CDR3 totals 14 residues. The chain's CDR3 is CASIGGGSTDTQYF. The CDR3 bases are TGTGCCAGCATCGGCGGGGGGAGCACAGATACGCAGTATTTT.

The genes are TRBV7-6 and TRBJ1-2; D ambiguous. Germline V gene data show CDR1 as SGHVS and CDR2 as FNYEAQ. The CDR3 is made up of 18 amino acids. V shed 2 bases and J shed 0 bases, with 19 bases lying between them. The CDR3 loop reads CASSLPGRGFRANYGYTF. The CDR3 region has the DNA TGTGCCAGCAGCTTACCTGGCAGAGGGTTCAGAGCTAACTATGGCTACACCTTC.